The entry below gives a single TCR beta chain sequence along with its context. The authors' processing: Amplification of reference gene primers provided the estimated nucleated cell counts. Repertoires were generated with immunoSEQ multiplex PCR, while TCRdb's copy carries only in-frame clones and drops some. For V, J and clone size, that table is used; D and trimming come from the DNA. Here the sample spans under 200,000 clones, 82% being singletons. The sample is drawn from a study of blood T cell repertoires in COVID-19. Study context: The analysed material was cDNA or gDNA that came from T cells, B-cell-depleted T cells, or PBMCs.

Study members were between about 18 and 100 years old and lived in fewer than 30 US regions. Cohort 3 recovered donors had two negative PCRs, clearance, or symptom resolution. The origin of this receptor is a man between 60 and 70 years old who had recovered from COVID-19. Sequenced sample: PBMCs or T cells enriched from blood (not recorded which).

The CDR3 sequence: CATSRDLRVRITDTQYF. The CDR3 region has the DNA TGTGCCACCAGCAGAGATCTCAGGGTTAGGATCACAGATACGCAGTATTTT. The V and J genes are TRBV15 and TRBJ2-3, with a tentative D call TRBD1 (5 bases). Trimming took off 0 bases at V and 2 bases at J, with 15 bases between the two ends. From germline, CDR1 is LNHNV and CDR2 YYDKDF (reference sequence). The CDR3 is made up of 17 amino acids.